In this sample, the clone carrying this TCR beta chain turned up many times. The missing CDR3 end, 3 residues past where the read stops, is filled in from the germline J gene. The V gene lost 8 bases and the J gene lost 5 bases, with 13 bases spanning the gap. Looked up from germline, CDR1 is MNHEY and CDR2 is SMNVEV (reference sequence). The CDR3 has 13 residues. Patients and controls were mostly of Caucasian heritage. These data are taken from a study of T cell clonality in common variable immunodeficiency. Assay: immunoSEQ multiplex PCR; the TCRdb copy retains only in-frame clones and omits some. The data list 35,000 to 55,000 clones, none observed once; about 0.7% falls to the top ten.

The sample taken for sequencing was peripheral blood mononuclear cells. The chain links TRBV27 to TRBJ1-3; D unclear. The TCR was taken from a person between 18 and 75 years old in good health. The sequenced CDR3 bases are TGTGCCAGCTACCCTAAACCCCGAAACACC. Protein: CASYPKPRNT. The entire CDR3 protein is CASYPKPRNTIYF.